Presented here are 8 T cell receptor beta chains from one specimen sequenced in a study of T cell responses to AZD1222 COVID-19 vaccine. Using immunoSEQ multiplex PCR, the repertoire was profiled, and TCRdb retains in-frame clones only, with some absent. Of roughly 67,000 clones in the sample, 88% were seen once. The sequenced sample was peripheral blood, obtained on day 0 of AZD1222 vaccination. These receptors came from an adult in good health.

The chain joins TRBV2 to TRBJ1-4, with TRBD1 matching over 10 bases. Trimming cost V 3 bases and J 2 bases; bases outside gene matches: 12. CDR1 is SNHLY and CDR2 is FYNNEI in the germline V gene. The CDR3 sequence is 19 residues long. CDR3 in DNA: TGTGCCAGCAGTGATGGGGGACAGGGGTTTTCCTGGACTAATGAAAAACTGTTTTTT. It codes for CASSDGGQGFSWTNEKLFF. The complete variable domain, with remaining parts taken from reference TRBV2 and TRBJ1-4, reads EPEVTQTPSHQVTQMGQEVILRCVPISNHLYFYWYRQILGQKVEFLVSFYNNEISEKSEIFDDQFSVERPDGSNFTLKIRSTKLEDSAMYFCASSDGGQGFSWTNEKLFFGSGTQLSVL.

The genes are TRBV14 and TRBJ2-1, with 9 bases fitting TRBD2. Germline CDR1 and CDR2: SGHDN and FVKESK. Trimming removed 3 bases from V and 5 bases from J; junction bases left unmatched: 11. This CDR3 spans 17 amino acids. The CDR3, as DNA: TGTGCCAGCAGCCAGCACGCGGGAGGGCCCCTACACAATGAGCAGTTCTTC. It codes for CASSQHAGGPLHNEQFF. Using reference TRBV14 and TRBJ2-1 for the parts outside the CDR3, the full variable domain is EAGVTQFPSHSVIEKGQTVTLRCDPISGHDNLYWYRRVMGKEIKFLLHFVKESKQDESGMPNNRFLAERTGGTYSTLKVQPAELEDSGVYFCASSQHAGGPLHNEQFFGPGTRLTVL.

A single count supports this clone. The rearrangement joins TRBV5-1 to TRBJ1-4; D remains unclear. This CDR3 is 16 amino acids long. Deletions cut 4 bases from V and 5 bases from J, with 18 bases between. The germline V gene encodes CDR1 SGHRS and CDR2 YFSETQ. The CDR3 DNA reads TGCGCCAGCAGCCCATGGACTGGGGTACAGAATGAAAAACTGTTTTTT. It codes for CASSPWTGVQNEKLFF.

CDR3 residues: CASSQGLARNTGELFF. The CDR3 bases are TGTGCCAGCAGCCAAGGACTAGCTAGGAACACCGGGGAGCTGTTTTTT. The chain employs TRBV3-1 (or the pseudogene TRBV3-2) and TRBJ2-2; TRBD2 matches 7 bases. This CDR3 comprises 16 residues. Germline values: CDR1 LGHDT, CDR2 YNNKEL (reference sequence). Germline trimming cut 1 base from V and 1 base from J; bases unmatched to any gene: 3.

The chain has TRBV19 and TRBJ2-7; tentative D call: TRBD1 (5 bases). Germline V lookup: CDR1 LNHDA, CDR2 SQIVND (reference sequence). Trimming cost V 5 bases and J 1 base, with 12 bases left between them. The CDR3 runs to 14 residues. The CDR3 spells CASSPTGGSYEQYF. As DNA, the CDR3 is TGTGCCAGTAGTCCAACAGGTGGGTCCTACGAGCAGTACTTC.

V is TRBV3-1 (or the pseudogene TRBV3-2) and J is TRBJ2-3; a possible D gene is TRBD1 (6 bases). The germline CDR1 and CDR2 sequences are LGHDT and YNNKEL (reference sequence). This CDR3 comprises 15 residues. V lost 3 bases to trimming and J lost 3 bases, with 13 bases between them. In DNA form, the CDR3 reads TGTGCCAGCAGCCAGAGGGGGATTAGAACAGATACGCAGTATTTT. Translating gives CASSQRGIRTDTQYF.

The J gene is TRBJ2-5, the V gene TRBV5-1, with TRBD2 identical over 14 bases. V was clipped by 4 bases and J by 5 bases; unmatched bases: 4. The CDR3 sequence is 15 residues long. Germline V lookup: CDR1 SGHRS, CDR2 YFSETQ. This CDR3 reads CASSGTSGSEETQYF. The CDR3 DNA follows: TGCGCCAGCAGCGGGACTAGCGGGAGTGAGGAGACCCAGTACTTC.

CDR3 residues: CASSISRATETQYF. The CDR3 DNA follows: TGTGCCAGTAGTATATCACGGGCAACAGAGACCCAGTACTTC. The chain couples TRBV19 to TRBJ2-5; D is ambiguous. The CDR3 has 14 amino acids. Germline CDR1 reads LNHDA; CDR2 reads SQIVND (reference sequence). Deletions cut 2 bases from V and 4 bases from J, with 11 bases between.